A single T cell receptor (beta chain) is shown here with its context. This CDR3 has 13 amino acids. Trimming shortened V by 2 bases and J by 4 bases, and 6 bases separated the two germline ends. Germline CDR1 reads GTSNPN; CDR2 reads SVGIG (reference sequence). TCRdb's table, derived via immunoSEQ multiplex PCR, lists solely in-frame clones and lacks some. This sample has some 41,000 clones, with about 89% found just once. The data are from a study of T cell changes during pregnancy in multiple sclerosis. Here the sequenced sample was CD4+ T cells from peripheral blood mononuclear cells, taken in the first trimester of pregnancy. This clonotype was sampled from a female donor with multiple sclerosis, enrolled in a pregnancy study. This chain connects TRBV30 to TRBJ2-6; D gene ambiguous. CDR3 in amino acids: CAWSRSGANVLTF. In nucleotides, the CDR3 is TGTGCCTGGAGTCGTTCCGGGGCCAACGTCCTGACTTTC.